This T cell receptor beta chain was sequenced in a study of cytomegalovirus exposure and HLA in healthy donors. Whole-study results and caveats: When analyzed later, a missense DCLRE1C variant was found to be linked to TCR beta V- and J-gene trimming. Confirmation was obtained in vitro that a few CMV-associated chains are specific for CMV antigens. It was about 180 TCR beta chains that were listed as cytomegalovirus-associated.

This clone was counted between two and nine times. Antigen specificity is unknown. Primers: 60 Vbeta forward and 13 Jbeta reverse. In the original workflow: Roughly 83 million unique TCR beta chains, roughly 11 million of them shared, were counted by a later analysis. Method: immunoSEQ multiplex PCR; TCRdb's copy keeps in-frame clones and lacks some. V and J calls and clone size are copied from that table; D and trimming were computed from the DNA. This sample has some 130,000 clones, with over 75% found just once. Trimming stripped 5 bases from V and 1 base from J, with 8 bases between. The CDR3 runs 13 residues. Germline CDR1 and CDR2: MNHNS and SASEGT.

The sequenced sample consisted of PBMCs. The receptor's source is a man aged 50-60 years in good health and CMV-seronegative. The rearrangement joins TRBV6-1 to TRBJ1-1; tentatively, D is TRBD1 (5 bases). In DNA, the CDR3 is TGTGCCAGCAGTTCAAGGGGGAACACTGAAGCTTTCTTT. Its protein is CASSSRGNTEAFF.